This record looks at one TCR beta chain sequence and its context. This sample was included in a study of blood T cell repertoires in COVID-19. Study-level background: Whether acute or convalescent, the COVID-19 samples came from the United States, Italy and Spain. The analysed material was cDNA or gDNA that came from T cells, B-cell-depleted T cells, or PBMCs.

Under the authors' procedure: Estimated nucleated cell counts came from reference gene primer amplification. Generated by immunoSEQ multiplex PCR, the TCRdb table keeps only in-frame clones and is missing some. The DNA was the basis for D and trimming; V, J and clone size are from that table. The sample records roughly 86,000 clones, around three quarters being singletons. With 0 bases removed from V and 2 bases from J, the gap between germline ends came to 11 bases. CDR3 length equals 16 residues. Germline-derived CDR1 and CDR2 are LNHNV and YYDKDF (reference sequence). The sample was peripheral blood. This receptor was identified in a man aged 50 or older who had recovered from COVID-19. The chain carries TRBV15 and TRBJ2-4; no clear D gene. DNA of the CDR3: TGTGCCACCAGCAGAGATGGCAGGATGTCCAAAAACATTCAGTACTTC. Translated: CATSRDGRMSKNIQYF.